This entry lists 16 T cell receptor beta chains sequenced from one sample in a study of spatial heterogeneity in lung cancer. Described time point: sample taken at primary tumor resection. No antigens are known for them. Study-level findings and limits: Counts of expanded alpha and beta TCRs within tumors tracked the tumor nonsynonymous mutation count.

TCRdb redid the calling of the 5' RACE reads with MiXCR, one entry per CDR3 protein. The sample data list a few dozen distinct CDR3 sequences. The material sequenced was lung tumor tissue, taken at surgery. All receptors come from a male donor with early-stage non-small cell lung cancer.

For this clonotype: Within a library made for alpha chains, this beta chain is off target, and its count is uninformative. The CDR3 bases are TGCGCCAGCAGCCAAGAGCGGACAGTCGGGGAGCTGTTTTTT. Translated, it gives CASSQERTVGELFF. The chain joins TRBV4-3 to TRBJ2-2, with a weak D call TRBD1 (6 bases). Germline assignment: CDR1 LGHNA and CDR2 YSLEER. This CDR3 spans 14 amino acids. The ends were cut back, 0 bases at V and 7 bases at J, with 9 bases in the middle.

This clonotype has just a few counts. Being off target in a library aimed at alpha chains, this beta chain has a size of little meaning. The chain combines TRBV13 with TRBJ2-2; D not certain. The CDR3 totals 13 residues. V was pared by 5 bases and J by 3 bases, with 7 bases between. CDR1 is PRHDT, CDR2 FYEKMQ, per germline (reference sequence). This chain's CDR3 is CASSPPYTGELFF. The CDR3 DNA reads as TGTGCCAGCAGCCCCCCATACACCGGGGAGCTGTTTTTT. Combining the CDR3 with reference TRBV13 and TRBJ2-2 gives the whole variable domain AAGVIQSPRHLIKEKRETATLKCYPIPRHDTVYWYQQGPGQDPQFLISFYEKMQSDKGSIPDRFSAQQFSDYHSELNMSSLELGDSALYFCASSPPYTGELFFGEGSRLTVL.

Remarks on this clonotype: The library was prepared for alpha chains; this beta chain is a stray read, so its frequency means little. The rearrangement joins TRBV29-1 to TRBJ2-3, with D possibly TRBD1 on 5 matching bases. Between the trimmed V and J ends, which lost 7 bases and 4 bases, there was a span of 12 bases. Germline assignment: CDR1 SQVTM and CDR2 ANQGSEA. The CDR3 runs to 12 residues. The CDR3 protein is CSGTAGSDTQYF. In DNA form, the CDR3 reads TGCAGCGGTACCGCAGGGTCAGATACGCAGTATTTT.

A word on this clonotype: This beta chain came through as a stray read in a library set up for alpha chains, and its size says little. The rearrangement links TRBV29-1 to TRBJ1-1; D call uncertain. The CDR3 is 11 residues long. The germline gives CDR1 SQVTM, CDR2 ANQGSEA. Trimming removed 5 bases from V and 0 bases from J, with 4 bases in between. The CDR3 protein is CSVRLNTEAFF. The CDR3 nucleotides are TGCAGCGTTCGGTTGAACACTGAAGCTTTCTTT.

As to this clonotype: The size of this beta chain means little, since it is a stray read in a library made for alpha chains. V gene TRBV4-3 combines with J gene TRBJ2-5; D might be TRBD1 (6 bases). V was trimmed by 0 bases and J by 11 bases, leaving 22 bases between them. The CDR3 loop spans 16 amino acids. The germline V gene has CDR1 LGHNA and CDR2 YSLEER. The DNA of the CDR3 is TGCGCCAGCAGCCAAGATGGGGGCCCAAGAACGGAGATACAGTACTTC. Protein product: CASSQDGGPRTEIQYF.

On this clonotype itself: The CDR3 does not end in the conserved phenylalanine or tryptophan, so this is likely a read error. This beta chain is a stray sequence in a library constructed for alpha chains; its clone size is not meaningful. CDR3 protein: CAISERGLPGDQPQHS. CDR3 DNA sequence: TGTGCCATCAGTGAGCGGGGGCTGCCCGGAGATCAGCCCCAGCATTCT. The rearrangement uses TRBV10-3 and TRBJ1-5; the D gene is possibly TRBD1 (6 bases). In germline, CDR1 is ENHRY, CDR2 SYGVKD. Trimming took 2 bases from V and 5 from J, leaving 16 bases between them. The CDR3 is 16 residues long.

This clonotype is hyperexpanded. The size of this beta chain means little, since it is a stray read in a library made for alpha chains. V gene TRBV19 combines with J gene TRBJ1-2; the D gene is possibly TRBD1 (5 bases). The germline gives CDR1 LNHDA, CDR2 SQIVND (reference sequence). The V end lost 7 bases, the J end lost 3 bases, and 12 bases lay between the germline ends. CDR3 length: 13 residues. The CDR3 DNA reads TGTGCCAGTAAAAGAGCCAGGGACTATGGCTACACCTTC. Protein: CASKRARDYGYTF.

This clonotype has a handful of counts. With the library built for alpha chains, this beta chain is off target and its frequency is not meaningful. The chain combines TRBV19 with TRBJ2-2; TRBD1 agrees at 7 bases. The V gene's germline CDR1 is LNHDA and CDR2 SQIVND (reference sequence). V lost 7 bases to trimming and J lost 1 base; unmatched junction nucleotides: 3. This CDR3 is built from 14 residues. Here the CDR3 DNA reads TGTGCCAGTAACCACAGGGGGAACACCGGGGAGCTGTTTTTT. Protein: CASNHRGNTGELFF.

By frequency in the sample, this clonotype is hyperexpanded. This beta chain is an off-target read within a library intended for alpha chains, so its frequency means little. DNA of the CDR3: TGTGCCAGCAGCTTCCGACAAGCCTTCGAGACCCAGTACTTC. It yields the protein CASSFRQAFETQYF. The rearrangement joins TRBV7-2 to TRBJ2-5, with D uncertain. Trimming cost V 3 bases and J 5 bases, with 13 bases left between them. This CDR3 has 14 amino acids. Germline CDR1 reads SGHTA; CDR2 reads FQGNSA.

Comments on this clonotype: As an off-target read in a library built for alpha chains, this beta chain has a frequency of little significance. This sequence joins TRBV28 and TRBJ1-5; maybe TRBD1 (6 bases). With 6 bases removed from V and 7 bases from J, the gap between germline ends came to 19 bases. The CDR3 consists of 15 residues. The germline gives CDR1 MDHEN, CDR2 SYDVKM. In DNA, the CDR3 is TGTGCCAGCAGGTCTCCAGGGGAGGTGGGCCAGCCCCAGCATTTT. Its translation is CASRSPGEVGQPQHF. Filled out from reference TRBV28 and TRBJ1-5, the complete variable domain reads DVKVTQSSRYLVKRTGEKVFLECVQDMDHENMFWYRQDPGLGLRLIYFSYDVKMKEKGDIPEGYSVSREKKERFSLILESASTNQTSMYLCASRSPGEVGQPQHFGDGTRLSIL.

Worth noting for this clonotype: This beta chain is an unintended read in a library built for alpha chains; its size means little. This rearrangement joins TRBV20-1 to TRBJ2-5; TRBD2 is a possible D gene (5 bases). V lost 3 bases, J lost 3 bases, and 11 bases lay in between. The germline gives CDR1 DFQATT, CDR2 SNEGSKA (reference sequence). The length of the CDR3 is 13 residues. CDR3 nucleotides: TGCAGTGCTAGGCTCCGGGGAAAAGAGACCCAGTACTTC. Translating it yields CSARLRGKETQYF.

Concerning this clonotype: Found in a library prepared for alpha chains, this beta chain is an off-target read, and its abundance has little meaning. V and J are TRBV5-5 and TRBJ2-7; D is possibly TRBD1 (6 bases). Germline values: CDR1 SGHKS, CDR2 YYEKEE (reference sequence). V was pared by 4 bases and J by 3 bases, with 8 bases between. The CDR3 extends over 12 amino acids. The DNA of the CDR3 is TGTGCCAGCAGCATACAGGGCTACGAGCAGTACTTC. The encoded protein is CASSIQGYEQYF. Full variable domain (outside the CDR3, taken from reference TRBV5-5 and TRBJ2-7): DAGVTQSPTHLIKTRGQQVTLRCSPISGHKSVSWYQQVLGQGPQFIFQYYEKEERGRGNFPDRFSARQFPNYSSELNVNALLLGDSALYLCASSIQGYEQYFGPGTRLTVT.

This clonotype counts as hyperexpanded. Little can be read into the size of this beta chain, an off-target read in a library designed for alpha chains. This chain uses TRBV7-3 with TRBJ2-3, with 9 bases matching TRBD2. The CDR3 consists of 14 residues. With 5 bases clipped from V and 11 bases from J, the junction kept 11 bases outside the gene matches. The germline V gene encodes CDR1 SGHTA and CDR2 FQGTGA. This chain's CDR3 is CASSPGTSTGRQYF. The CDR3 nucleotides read TGTGCCAGCAGCCCTGGGACTAGCACGGGGAGGCAGTATTTT.

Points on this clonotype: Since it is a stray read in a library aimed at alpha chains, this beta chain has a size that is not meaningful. CDR3 DNA sequence: TGTGCCTGGAGTCCCGGGACTAGCGGAAACAATGAGCAGTTCTTC. Translation gives CAWSPGTSGNNEQFF. The V gene is TRBV30, the J gene TRBJ2-1, with 11 bases aligning to TRBD2. The junction had 5 bases not matched to a gene; V was cut back by 2 bases and J by 5 bases. The CDR3 has 15 amino acids. CDR1 is GTSNPN, CDR2 SVGIG, per germline (reference sequence).

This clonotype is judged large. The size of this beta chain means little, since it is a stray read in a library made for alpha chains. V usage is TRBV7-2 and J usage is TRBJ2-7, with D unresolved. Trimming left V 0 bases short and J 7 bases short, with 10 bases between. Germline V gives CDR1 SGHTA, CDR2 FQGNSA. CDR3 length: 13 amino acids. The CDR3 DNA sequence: TGTGCCAGCAGCTTAGCTGAGATCCTGGAGCAGTACTTC. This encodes CASSLAEILEQYF.

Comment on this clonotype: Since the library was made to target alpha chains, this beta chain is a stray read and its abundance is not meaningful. The CDR3 DNA follows: TGTGCCAGCAGCCAAGCGCTAGCCACAGATACGCAGTATTTT. Translated: CASSQALATDTQYF. V gene TRBV3-1 combines with J gene TRBJ2-3; possible D gene TRBD2, 5 bases. Germline V gives CDR1 LGHDT, CDR2 YNNKEL (reference sequence). This CDR3 spans 14 amino acids. V was clipped by 1 base and J by 2 bases, with 7 bases between them.